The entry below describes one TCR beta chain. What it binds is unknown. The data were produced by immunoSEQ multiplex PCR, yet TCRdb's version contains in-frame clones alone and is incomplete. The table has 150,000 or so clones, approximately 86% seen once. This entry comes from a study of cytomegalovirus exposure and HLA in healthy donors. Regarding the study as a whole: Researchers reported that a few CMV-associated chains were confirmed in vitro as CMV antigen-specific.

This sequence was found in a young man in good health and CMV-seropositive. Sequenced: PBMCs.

DNA of the CDR3: TGTGCCAGCAGTGAAGACAGGGTTGGAGCTAATGAAAAACTGTTTTTT. Protein product: CASSEDRVGANEKLFF. The chain carries TRBV6-1 and TRBJ1-4, with D perhaps matching TRBD1 (6 bases). Germline CDR1 MNHNS, CDR2 SASEGT. This CDR3 has 16 residues. With 1 base removed from V and 3 bases from J, the gap between germline ends came to 12 bases.